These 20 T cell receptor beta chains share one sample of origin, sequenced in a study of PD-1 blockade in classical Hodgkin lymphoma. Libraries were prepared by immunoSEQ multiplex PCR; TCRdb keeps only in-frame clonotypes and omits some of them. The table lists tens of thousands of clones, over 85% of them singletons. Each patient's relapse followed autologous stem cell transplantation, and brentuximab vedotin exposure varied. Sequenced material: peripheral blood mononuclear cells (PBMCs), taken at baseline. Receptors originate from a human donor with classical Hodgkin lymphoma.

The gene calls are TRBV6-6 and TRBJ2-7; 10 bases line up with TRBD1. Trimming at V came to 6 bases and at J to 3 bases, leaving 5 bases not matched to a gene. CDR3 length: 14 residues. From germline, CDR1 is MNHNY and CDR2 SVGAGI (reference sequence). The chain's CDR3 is CASSLTGGSYEQYF. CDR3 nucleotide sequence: TGTGCCAGCAGCCTGACAGGGGGCAGCTACGAGCAGTACTTC.

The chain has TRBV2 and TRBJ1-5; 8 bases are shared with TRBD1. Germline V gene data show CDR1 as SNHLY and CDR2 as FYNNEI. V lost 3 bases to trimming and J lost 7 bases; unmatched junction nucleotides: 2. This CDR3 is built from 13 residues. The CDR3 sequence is CASSDHRGQPQHF. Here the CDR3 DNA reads TGTGCCAGCAGTGACCACAGGGGGCAGCCCCAGCATTTT.

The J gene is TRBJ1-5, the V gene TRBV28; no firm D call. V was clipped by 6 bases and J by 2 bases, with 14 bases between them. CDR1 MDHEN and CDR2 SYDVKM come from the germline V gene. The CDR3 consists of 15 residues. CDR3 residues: CASSPRGRGNQPQHF. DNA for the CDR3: TGTGCCAGCAGCCCTAGAGGAAGGGGCAATCAGCCCCAGCATTTT.

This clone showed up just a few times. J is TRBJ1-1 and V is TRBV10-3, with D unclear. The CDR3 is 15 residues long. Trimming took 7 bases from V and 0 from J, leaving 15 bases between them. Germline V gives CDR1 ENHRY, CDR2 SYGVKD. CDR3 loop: CAIKGREPMNTEAFF. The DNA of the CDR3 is TGTGCCATCAAGGGTCGGGAACCTATGAACACTGAAGCTTTCTTT.

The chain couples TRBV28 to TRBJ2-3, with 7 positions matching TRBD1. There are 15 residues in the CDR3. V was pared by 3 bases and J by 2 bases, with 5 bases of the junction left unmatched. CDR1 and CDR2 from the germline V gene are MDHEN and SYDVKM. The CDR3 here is CASSFSQGFTDTQYF. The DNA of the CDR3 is TGTGCCAGCAGTTTCTCACAGGGGTTCACAGATACGCAGTATTTT.

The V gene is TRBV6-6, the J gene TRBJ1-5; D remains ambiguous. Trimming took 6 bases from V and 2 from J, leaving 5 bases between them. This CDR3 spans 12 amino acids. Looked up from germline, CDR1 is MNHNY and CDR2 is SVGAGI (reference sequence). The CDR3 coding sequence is TGTGCCAGCAGCGAAGGCAATCAGCCCCAGCATTTT. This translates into CASSEGNQPQHF.

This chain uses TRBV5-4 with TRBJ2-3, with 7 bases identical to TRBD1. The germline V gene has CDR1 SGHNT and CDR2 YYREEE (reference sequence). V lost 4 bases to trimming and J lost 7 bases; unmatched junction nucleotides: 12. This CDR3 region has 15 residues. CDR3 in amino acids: CASSPPGTVDNTQYF. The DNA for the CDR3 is TGTGCCAGCAGCCCCCCGGGGACAGTTGACAATACGCAGTATTTT.

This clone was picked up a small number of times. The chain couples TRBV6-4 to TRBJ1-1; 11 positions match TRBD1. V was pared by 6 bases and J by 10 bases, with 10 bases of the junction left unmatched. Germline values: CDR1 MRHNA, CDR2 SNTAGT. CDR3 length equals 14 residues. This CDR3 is CASSPLPGQGGAFF. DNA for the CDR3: TGTGCCAGCAGCCCCCTCCCGGGACAGGGGGGAGCTTTCTTT.

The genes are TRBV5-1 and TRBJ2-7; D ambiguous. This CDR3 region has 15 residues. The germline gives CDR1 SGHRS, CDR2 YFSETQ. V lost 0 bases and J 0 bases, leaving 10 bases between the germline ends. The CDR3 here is CASSLVSGSSYEQYF. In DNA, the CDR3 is TGCGCCAGCAGCTTGGTCAGTGGTTCCTCCTACGAGCAGTACTTC.

The CDR3 nucleotides read TGTGCCTGGAGTGTAGAGGAGCGGGAGGGCGACACCGGGGAGCTGTTTTTT. Its protein is CAWSVEEREGDTGELFF. The chain uses TRBV30 and TRBJ2-2; 10 nucleotides agree with TRBD2. The germline V gene has CDR1 GTSNPN and CDR2 SVGIG (reference sequence). V shed 0 bases, J shed 3 bases, and the junction held 7 bases outside the gene matches. The CDR3 consists of 17 residues.

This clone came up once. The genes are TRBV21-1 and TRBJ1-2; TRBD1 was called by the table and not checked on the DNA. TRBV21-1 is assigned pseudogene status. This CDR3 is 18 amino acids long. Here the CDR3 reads CASSKCQCSGTVFYGYTF. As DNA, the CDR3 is TGTGCCAGCAGCAAATGCCAATGCTCCGGGACAGTGTTTTATGGCTACACCTTC.

CDR3 protein: CASSQGLTSGRRNEQFF. The CDR3, as DNA: TGCGCCAGCAGCCAAGGGCTCACTAGCGGGAGGAGAAATGAGCAGTTCTTC. The V and J genes are TRBV4-1 and TRBJ2-1; 12 bases are shared with TRBD2. This CDR3 contains 17 residues. V was pared by 1 base and J by 7 bases, with 8 bases of the junction left unmatched. Germline V gives CDR1 MGHRA, CDR2 YSYEKL.

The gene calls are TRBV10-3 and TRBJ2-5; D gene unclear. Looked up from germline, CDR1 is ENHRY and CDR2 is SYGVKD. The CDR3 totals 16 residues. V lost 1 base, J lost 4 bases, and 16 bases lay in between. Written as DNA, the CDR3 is TGTGCCATCAGTGAGTTTGTTCCCCAGGCCCCAGAGACCCAGTACTTC. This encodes CAISEFVPQAPETQYF.

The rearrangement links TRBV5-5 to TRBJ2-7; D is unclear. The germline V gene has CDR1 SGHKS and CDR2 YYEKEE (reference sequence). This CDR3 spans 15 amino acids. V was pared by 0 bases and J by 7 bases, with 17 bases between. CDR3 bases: TGTGCCAGCAGCTTGGTCGAGGTGGGGTCTTCGGAGCAGTACTTC. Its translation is CASSLVEVGSSEQYF.

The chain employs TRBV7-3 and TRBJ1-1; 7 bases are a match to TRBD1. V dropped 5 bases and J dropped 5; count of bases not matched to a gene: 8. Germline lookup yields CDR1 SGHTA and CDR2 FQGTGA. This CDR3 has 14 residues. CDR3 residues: CASSQGGSGTEAFF. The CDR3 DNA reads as TGTGCCAGCAGCCAAGGGGGCAGCGGTACTGAAGCTTTCTTT.

Here the CDR3 reads CASSLWPSGTPGELFF. In nucleotides, the CDR3 is TGTGCCAGCAGTTTATGGCCTAGCGGGACGCCCGGGGAGCTGTTTTTT. The rearrangement uses TRBV28 and TRBJ2-2; 9 nucleotides match TRBD2. CDR3 size: 16 residues. J lost 6 bases, V lost 0 bases, and 5 bases had no gene match. Germline lookup yields CDR1 MDHEN and CDR2 SYDVKM.

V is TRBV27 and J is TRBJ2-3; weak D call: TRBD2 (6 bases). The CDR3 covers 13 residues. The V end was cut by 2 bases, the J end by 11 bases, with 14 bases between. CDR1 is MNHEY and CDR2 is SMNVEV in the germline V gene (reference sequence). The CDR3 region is CASSLVGGRGQYF. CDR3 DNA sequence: TGTGCCAGCAGTTTAGTTGGCGGGCGGGGGCAGTATTTT.

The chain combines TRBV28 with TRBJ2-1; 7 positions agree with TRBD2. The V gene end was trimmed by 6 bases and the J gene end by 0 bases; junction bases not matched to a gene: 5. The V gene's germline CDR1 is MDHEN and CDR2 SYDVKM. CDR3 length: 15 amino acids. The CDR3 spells CASSSPGGSYNEQFF. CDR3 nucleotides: TGTGCCAGCAGCTCACCGGGGGGCTCCTACAATGAGCAGTTCTTC.

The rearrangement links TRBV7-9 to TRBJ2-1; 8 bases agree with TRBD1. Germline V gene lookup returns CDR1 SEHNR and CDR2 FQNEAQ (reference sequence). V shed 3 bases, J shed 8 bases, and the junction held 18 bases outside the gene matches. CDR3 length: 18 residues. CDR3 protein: CASSLQPRTGPRVDEQFF. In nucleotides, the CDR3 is TGTGCCAGCAGCTTGCAACCACGGACAGGGCCCCGGGTGGATGAGCAGTTCTTC.

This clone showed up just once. Here the CDR3 reads CASSPTGWTGGELFF. In DNA, the CDR3 is TGTGCCAGCAGCCCCACAGGTTGGACCGGCGGGGAGCTGTTTTTT. This chain joins TRBV6-5 and TRBJ2-2, with a tentative D call TRBD1 (5 bases). Trimming stripped 6 bases from V and 7 bases from J, with 18 bases between. Germline values: CDR1 MNHEY, CDR2 SVGAGI. The CDR3 has 15 amino acids.